The text below deals with one T cell receptor (beta chain). V lost 8 bases to trimming and J lost 4 bases; unmatched junction nucleotides: 16. The CDR3 runs 16 residues. CDR1 SGHTA and CDR2 FQGNSA come from the germline V gene. This sample was included in a study of blood T cell repertoires in COVID-19. Across the whole study: Acute and convalescent COVID-19 specimens originated in the United States, Italy and Spain. From T cells, B-cell-depleted T cells, or PBMCs came the material, which was cDNA or gDNA.

Original analysis: Nucleated cell number was recorded as an estimate derived from reference gene primer amplification. The method was immunoSEQ multiplex PCR; TCRdb's version includes in-frame clones alone and lacks a portion of them. V, J and clone size were drawn from that table, and D and trimming were deduced from the DNA. The profile shows about 230,000 clones, roughly 84% of them singletons. What was sequenced was peripheral blood. The sequence came from a man aged 35-49 years with acute or convalescent COVID-19. The rearrangement joins TRBV7-2 to TRBJ2-5; 7 bases match TRBD2. The CDR3: CASSRTGPGLGETQYF. The CDR3 coding sequence is TGTGCCAGCTCTAGAACGGGACCAGGACTAGGAGAGACCCAGTACTTC.